This T cell receptor beta chain emerged from a study of OX40 agonist ivuxolimab in advanced cancers. Whole-study results and caveats: Mean expanded clone counts were higher in CD8+ than CD4+ T cells.

TCRdb's table, derived via immunoSEQ multiplex PCR, lists solely in-frame clones and lacks some. The sample has fewer than 90,000 clones, roughly 90% seen once; the top ten hold about 2%. Of note for this clone: Its antigen remains unknown.

CDR1 and CDR2 (germline): GTSNPN, SVGIG (reference sequence). The CDR3 contains 15 residues. The V gene end was trimmed by 5 bases and the J gene end by 5 bases; junction bases not matched to a gene: 7. This chain uses TRBV30 with TRBJ2-5; 14 nucleotides match TRBD2. Here the sequenced sample was CD4+ or CD8+ T cells sorted from blood, taken in a trial of the OX40 agonist ivuxolimab. The TCR was taken from an adult with an advanced solid tumor such as melanoma, head and neck, liver or kidney cancer. The CDR3 protein is CAWGAGLAGAETQYF. The CDR3 DNA sequence: TGTGCCTGGGGGGCGGGACTAGCGGGAGCGGAGACCCAGTACTTC. Supplemented by reference TRBV30 and TRBJ2-5, the full variable domain reads SQTIHQWPATLVQPVGSPLSLECTVEGTSNPNLYWYRQAAGRGLQLLFYSVGIGQISSEVPQNLSASRPQDRQFILSSKKLLLSDSGFYLCAWGAGLAGAETQYFGPGTRLLVL.